This passage covers 12 T cell receptor beta chains from one sample sequenced in a study of lymphopenia after photon versus proton radiotherapy (dated by TCRdb to 2018 to 2020). The method was the immunoSEQ multiplex PCR assay. The table comes from immuneACCESS by way of TCRdb, which keeps in-frame sequences with V and J called. Part of the clones is missing from these tables; in studies checked, under half for an unresolved V gene and the rest for unknown reasons. This sample lists around 24,000 clones; over 80% were detected once. Under 4% of the sample is held by the ten biggest clonotypes. This sample comprised peripheral blood, obtained from a patient treated with photon-based radiotherapy. The receptors here all came from a woman in her forties or fifties with pancreatic cancer.

The V and J genes are TRBV19 and TRBJ1-5; TRBD1 aligns across 8 bases. V lost 6 bases, J lost 3 bases, and 13 bases stayed unmatched. CDR1 and CDR2 (germline): LNHDA, SQIVND (reference sequence). The CDR3 has 17 residues. For the CDR3, the DNA is TGTGCCAGTAGCGAGGACAGGGCCTTAACCTACAATCAGCCCCAGCATTTT. It is translated as CASSEDRALTYNQPQHF.

This rearrangement joins TRBV6-5 to TRBJ2-3, with TRBD1 matching 7 bases. The CDR3 is 14 amino acids. Germline V CDR1 and CDR2: MNHEY, SVGAGI. The V gene end was trimmed by 5 bases and the J gene end by 0 bases; junction bases not matched to a gene: 2. The CDR3 nucleotides read TGTGCCAGCAGTGACAGGGCGAGCACAGATACGCAGTATTTT. It is translated as CASSDRASTDTQYF.

The chain is built from TRBV19 and TRBJ2-1, with D perhaps matching TRBD2 (6 bases). V shed 4 bases and J shed 4 bases, with 14 bases lying between them. The CDR3 is 15 residues long. Germline CDR1 and CDR2: LNHDA and SQIVND (reference sequence). CDR3 loop: CASSKAGISYNEQFF. CDR3 sequence (DNA): TGTGCCAGTAGTAAAGCGGGTATCAGTTACAATGAGCAGTTCTTC.

The V call is TRBV5-1, the J call TRBJ2-3; 7 bases are a match to TRBD2. This CDR3 contains 15 residues. Germline loops: CDR1 SGHRS, CDR2 YFSETQ. Unmatched junction bases numbered 7, after V lost 2 bases and J lost 4 bases. The CDR3 sequence is CASSFTAGVADTQYF. In DNA form, the CDR3 reads TGCGCCAGCAGCTTCACGGCGGGAGTCGCAGATACGCAGTATTTT.

The chain is built from TRBV5-1 and TRBJ1-1; D is unresolved. Trimming pared 3 bases from V and 1 base from J, leaving 13 bases between. This CDR3 region has 15 residues. Per the germline V gene, CDR1 is SGHRS and CDR2 is YFSETQ. The CDR3 bases are TGCGCCAGCAGCTGGGCTGGGCAGAAGAACACTGAAGCTTTCTTT. Translated: CASSWAGQKNTEAFF.

The rearrangement joins TRBV29-1 to TRBJ2-1; 14 positions agree with TRBD2. CDR1 is SQVTM, CDR2 ANQGSEA, per germline. The junction had 14 bases not matched to a gene; V was cut back by 7 bases and J by 3 bases. The length of the CDR3 is 18 residues. This CDR3 reads CSGQGAGGLAGVYNEQFF. Here the CDR3 DNA reads TGCAGCGGCCAGGGGGCAGGGGGACTAGCGGGAGTCTACAATGAGCAGTTCTTC.

The chain has TRBV9 and TRBJ2-2, with 8 bases aligning to TRBD1. Trimming cost V 4 bases and J 2 bases; bases outside gene matches: 7. The CDR3 runs to 16 residues. Germline CDR1 SGDLS, CDR2 YYNGEE. CDR3 residues: CASSPPGQANTGELFF. The DNA for the CDR3 is TGTGCCAGCAGCCCTCCGGGACAGGCAAACACCGGGGAGCTGTTTTTT.

The chain combines TRBV4-3 with TRBJ2-7; 10 bases are shared with TRBD1. This CDR3 spans 15 amino acids. The germline gives CDR1 LGHNA, CDR2 YSLEER. With V trimmed by 3 bases and J by 1 base, 3 bases remained unmatched. The CDR3 is CASSHRDRGSYEQYF. In DNA, the CDR3 is TGCGCCAGCAGCCACCGGGACAGGGGTTCCTACGAGCAGTACTTC.

This clone was counted a few times. CDR3 residues: CASSLNTLGTGTYEQYF. CDR3 in DNA: TGTGCCAGCAGTTTAAATACCCTCGGGACAGGTACTTACGAGCAGTACTTC. This chain uses TRBV27 with TRBJ2-7; 8 nucleotides agree with TRBD1. The germline V gene has CDR1 MNHEY and CDR2 SMNVEV (reference sequence). The V segment lost 2 bases and the J segment 4 bases; nucleotides outside the gene matches: 13. CDR3 size: 17 residues.

V is TRBV7-6 and J is TRBJ2-7; TRBD1 is a possible D gene (6 bases). The CDR3 has 15 amino acids. CDR1 is SGHVS and CDR2 is FNYEAQ in the germline V gene. V dropped 1 base and J dropped 2 bases, with 12 bases sitting between them. The CDR3 DNA follows: TGTGCCAGCAGCTTAGGGGGGCACAAAACCTACGAGCAGTACTTC. Amino acids: CASSLGGHKTYEQYF. Supplemented by reference TRBV7-6 and TRBJ2-7, the full variable domain reads GAGVSQSPRYKVTKRGQDVALRCDPISGHVSLYWYRQALGQGPEFLTYFNYEAQQDKSGLPNDRFSAERPEGSISTLTIQRTEQRDSAMYRCASSLGGHKTYEQYFGPGTRLTVT.

This sequence joins TRBV5-6 and TRBJ2-1; D gene unclear. Trimming stripped 2 bases from V and 5 bases from J, with 11 bases between. Per germline, CDR1 SGHDT and CDR2 YYEEEE. CDR3 length: 14 amino acids. Here the CDR3 reads CASSFPRSHNEQFF. CDR3 coding DNA: TGTGCCAGCAGCTTCCCCAGGTCCCACAATGAGCAGTTCTTC.

The genes are TRBV5-1 and TRBJ2-5, with a tentative D call TRBD2 (6 bases). The CDR3 is 15 amino acids. Germline V gene data show CDR1 as SGHRS and CDR2 as YFSETQ. V lost 6 bases and J lost 0, with 15 bases in between. In nucleotides, the CDR3 is TGCGCCAGCACCAAGTCTAGCGCGAACCAAGAGACCCAGTACTTC. It is translated as CASTKSSANQETQYF. The entire variable domain, with the rest obtained from reference TRBV5-1 and TRBJ2-5, is as follows: KAGVTQTPRYLIKTRGQQVTLSCSPISGHRSVSWYQQTPGQGLQFLFEYFSETQRNKGNFPGRFSGRQFSNSRSEMNVSTLELGDSALYLCASTKSSANQETQYFGPGTRLLVL.